This TCR delta chain is from a study of DNA immune sequencing with unique molecular identifiers (dated by TCRdb to the early 2020s). Study-wide context: Using immunomagnetic cell separation, gammadelta T cells were enriched from buffy coats, and the genomic DNA of these cells was sequenced. Fluorescence-activated cell sorting was used to enrich gammadelta T cells from the PBMC of nine to ten healthy individuals. Validation of the sequencing method was done both on synthetic reference molecules and on blood samples taken from healthy individuals. An ultrasensitive DNA-based TRD repertoire sequencing method using PCR-introduced unique molecular identifiers was developed and validated in the study. To compare enriched and non-enriched samples, about 100 ng of enriched gammadelta T-cell DNA and 1 ug of non-enriched PBMC DNA were sequenced. Donors were healthy individuals, with fewer than 11 donors profiled from sorted peripheral blood gammadelta T cells. The study at large found these results: TRD repertoire diversity varied between healthy donors, with several donors highly oligoclonal where top 5 clonotypes exceeded half of productive molecules. Novel TRD sequences not targeted by the primers cannot be detected with the primer-based approach.

On this clone itself: It has no known antigen specificity. A far larger clone is one base from this, pointing to a likely read error. Different DNA sequences within this sample yield the same CDR3.

Library creation used multiplex PCR. Genomic DNA was amplified with a 32-plex assay using primers for all 8 TRDV and 4 TRDJ genes covering the CDR3. During approximately 3 cycles of barcoding PCR, a 12-nucleotide UMI was attached, and a second PCR using Illumina adapter primers followed. AMPure XP beads were used to purify the libraries, whose quality was checked on a Fragment Analyzer using the HS NGS Fragment kit. The sequencing was run with an Illumina MiniSeq mid-output kit, including around 20% PhiX, and 150 cycles of paired-end reads. On the study's bioinformatics: MIGEC version 1.2.9 was used to process the reads, grouping the reads by UMI and building error-corrected consensus sequences. For post-processing, modified scripts from VDJtools version 1.2.1 were used together with the tcR R package. TCRdb reprocessed the public data with the CATT caller; entries with the same nucleotide sequence were combined afterwards. These V and J calls are TCRdb output, not the study's own analysis. Within this sample are 2,000 to 2,500 delta-chain clones, with around a fifth of them counted one time only. Around 29% of the sample belongs to the ten largest clones.

The receptor was derived from a human donor in good health. Sequenced material: gamma-delta T cells from PBMCs.

DNA sequence: TGTGCCTGTGACACCGGGGGACTGGGGGACGCGCAGCTCCTTGGGGACACCCGACAGATGTTTTTC. The encoded protein is CACDTGGLGDAQLLGDTRQMFF. Rearrangement joined TRDV2 to TRDJ3, and 9 junction bases match TRDD3. Including cysteine and phenylalanine, the CDR3 has 22 amino acids. Only CDR3 DNA remains: 66 bases, in frame from the first base. Via the germline V gene, CDR1 is GEAIGNYY and CDR2 EKD. V trim: 0 bases; J trim: 5 bases; unmatched bases: 19.